These T cell receptor beta chains were read from a single sample in a study of Graves' ophthalmopathy and Graves' hyperthyroidism. TCRdb reprocessed the multiplex PCR reads via MiXCR and lists one record per CDR3 protein. This table holds roughly 170,000 distinct CDR3 sequences, 35% to 50% found once. The sequenced sample was peripheral blood. These receptors all come from a man under 40 with Graves' ophthalmopathy. Each CDR3 is given with its conserved first and last residue. A D gene is named only where the DNA matches it firmly. Rows may omit the clone size; those that give it use once, few, many or a size class.

TRBV30	.	TRBJ1-1	many	TGTGCCTGGACAGGGATGAACACTGAAGCTTTCTTT	CAWTGMNTEAFF
TRBV4-1	.	TRBJ2-7	many	TGCGCCAGCAGCCAAGATTGGGTTCGGCAGTACTTC	CASSQDWVRQYF
TRBV19	.	TRBJ2-7	many	TGTGCCAGTAGTCGCAGTACCTACGAGCAGTACTTC	CASSRSTYEQYF
TRBV6-5	.	TRBJ2-2	many	TGTGCCGGCAGTCCCTTTAACACCGGGGAGCTGTTTTTT	CAGSPFNTGELFF
TRBV12-3/TRBV12-4	.	TRBJ2-7	.	TGTGCCAGCAGGCCTCAGGGTCGCTACGAGCAGTACTTC	CASRPQGRYEQYF
TRBV6-5	.	TRBJ1-1	once	TGTGCCAGCAGTTACCAAGTCGACACTGAAGCTTTCTTT	CASSYQVDTEAFF
TRBV2	.	TRBJ2-5	.	TGTGCCAGCCGTTGGGTGGAGGCGGAGACCCAGTACTTC	CASRWVEAETQYF
TRBV12-3/TRBV12-4	TRBD2	TRBJ2-7	.	TGTGCCAGCAGTTTAGAACTAGCGGTATCTGGAGAGCAGTACTTC	CASSLELAVSGEQYF
TRBV7-2	TRBD2	TRBJ2-2	many	TGTGCCAGCAGCTTAGCGGCGTTCGCGACTAGCGTGGGTCCCGGGGAGCTGTTTTTT	CASSLAAFATSVGPGELFF
TRBV24-1	TRBD1	TRBJ2-7	.	TGTGCCACCAGTGATACCGGGACAGGGGTCTACGAGCAGTACTTC	CATSDTGTGVYEQYF
TRBV12-3/TRBV12-4	.	TRBJ1-6	.	TGTGCCAGCAGTGCCAGACGAGTTAATAATTCACCCCTCCACTTT	CASSARRVNNSPLHF
TRBV2	TRBD2	TRBJ2-7	many	TGTGCCAGCAGTGGAGCGACTAGCGCTTACTACGAGCAGTACTTC	CASSGATSAYYEQYF
TRBV12-3/TRBV12-4	.	TRBJ1-1	many	TGTGCCAGCAGCCCGGACGCGGCGGCTGAAGCTTTCTTT	CASSPDAAAEAFF